This T cell receptor beta chain comes out of a study of human T cells and chemical hapten exposure. Overall study: The study patch tested 0.01% DPC on the upper back and read results at 6 days. Study-wide results and caveats: Alopecia affecting every donor means their immune response may not match healthy people's. Relative to control repertoires, expanded TCRs gave rise to significantly more large CDR3 similarity clusters.

TCRdb fed the RACE reads into MiXCR, producing one record per CDR3 protein. The data show 80,000 to 100,000 distinct CDR3 sequences, roughly an eighth seen once. Trimming at V came to 7 bases and at J to 4 bases, leaving 10 bases not matched to a gene. Germline V gene lookup returns CDR1 MNHNS and CDR2 SASEGT. The CDR3 is 15 residues long. This clonotype was detected ten times or more. What it binds is unknown. The time point is: patch test 1, 2 weeks after DPC sensitization. Treatment described: therapeutic diphenylcyclopropenone sensitization with weekly scalp DPC. Drawing of blood took place ahead of applying each patch test.

The TCR comes from a woman between 40 and 50 years old with alopecia areata. Some clones in this sample may be carry-over from other donors' samples. Specimen: whole blood, collected in connection with sensitization to the hapten diphenylcyclopropenone (DPC). The chain couples TRBV6-1 to TRBJ2-7, with 10 bases that match TRBD2. Written as DNA, the CDR3 is TGTGCCAGCACCCATGGGGCTAGCGGGAGTTACGAGCAGTACTTC. This encodes CASTHGASGSYEQYF.